This TCR beta chain was observed in a study of CD8 T cells in ankylosing spondylitis. This clonotype turned up a few times. TCRdb analysed the 5' RACE reads with MiXCR anew, one entry per CDR3 protein. This sample has roughly 190,000 distinct CDR3 sequences; 13% occur once, and the top ten carry more than 15%. V lost 4 bases to trimming and J lost 9 bases, with 12 bases between them. The length of the CDR3 is 12 residues. CDR1 is MNHEY, CDR2 SVGAGI, per germline. The TCR originated in a male donor with ankylosing spondylitis or in good health (not recorded which). The sequenced sample was blood, either unsorted or a sorted T cell fraction (not recorded which). The gene calls are TRBV6-5 and TRBJ1-1; D not certain. Written as DNA, the CDR3 is TGTGCCAGCAGTTCCGTCAGCCGAAAAGCTTTCTTT. It codes for CASSSVSRKAFF.